This passage covers 21 T cell receptor beta chains from one sample sequenced in a study of neoadjuvant anti-PD-1 for oral cavity cancer. Generated by immunoSEQ multiplex PCR, the TCRdb table keeps only in-frame clones and is missing some. The repertoire holds tens of thousands of clones, more than 65% seen once, with approximately 2.8% in the top ten. Sequences were derived from PBMCs, sampled before nivolumab (anti-PD-1) treatment. The origin of the receptors is a person between 40 and 85 years old with oral cavity squamous cell carcinoma.

The chain uses TRBV6-4 and TRBJ1-1; 7 bases align to TRBD1. The V gene's germline CDR1 is MRHNA and CDR2 SNTAGT. The CDR3 runs to 14 residues. V lost 5 bases, J lost 0 bases, and 3 bases stayed unmatched. The CDR3 region has the DNA TGTGCCAGCAGTAAGGACAGGCTGAACACTGAAGCTTTCTTT. Its protein is CASSKDRLNTEAFF.

In this sample, this clone turned up once. The rearrangement links TRBV28 to TRBJ2-3, with 9 bases matching TRBD1. The CDR3 totals 17 residues. The V segment lost 5 bases and the J segment 3 bases; nucleotides outside the gene matches: 12. Germline-derived CDR1 and CDR2 are MDHEN and SYDVKM. The CDR3 DNA reads as TGTGCCAGCAGTGATCCGCGGGGACAGGGAAAGACAGATACGCAGTATTTT. Translating gives CASSDPRGQGKTDTQYF.

Remarks on this clone: This sample also contains other DNA sequences that code for the same CDR3. The chain joins TRBV7-2 to TRBJ2-1; possible D gene TRBD2, 5 bases. The CDR3 covers 13 residues. V shed 6 bases and J shed 4 bases, with 10 bases lying between them. Germline assignment: CDR1 SGHTA and CDR2 FQGNSA. CDR3 in amino acids: CASSSQRYNEQFF. For the CDR3, the DNA is TGTGCCAGCAGTTCGCAGCGGTACAATGAGCAGTTCTTC.

This chain uses TRBV9 with TRBJ2-7, with D tentatively TRBD1 or TRBD2 (6 bases each). CDR3 length: 14 amino acids. Germline lookup yields CDR1 SGDLS and CDR2 YYNGEE. The ends were cut back, 0 bases at V and 5 bases at J, with 12 bases in the middle. CDR3 protein: CASSVAYRGDEQYF. For the CDR3, the DNA is TGTGCCAGCAGCGTAGCATATAGGGGGGACGAGCAGTACTTC. The whole variable domain, filled in from reference TRBV9 and TRBJ2-7, reads DSGVTQTPKHLITATGQRVTLRCSPRSGDLSVYWYQQSLDQGLQFLIQYYNGEERAKGNILERFSAQQFPDLHSELNLSSLELGDSALYFCASSVAYRGDEQYFGPGTRLTVT.

This clone has just one count. This chain connects TRBV10-1 to TRBJ2-3; the D gene is possibly TRBD1 (6 bases). Trimming shortened V by 2 bases and J by 8 bases, and 11 bases separated the two germline ends. CDR3 length: 13 amino acids. Germline V gene lookup returns CDR1 WNHNN and CDR2 SYGVQD (reference sequence). Here the CDR3 reads CASSEIRGSTQYF. For the CDR3, the DNA is TGCGCCAGCAGTGAGATCAGGGGCAGTACGCAGTATTTT.

Only one count was recorded for this clone. The V call is TRBV6-6, the J call TRBJ1-1; TRBD1 aligns across 7 bases. The CDR3 has 14 amino acids. Trimming at V came to 7 bases and at J to 4 bases, leaving 9 bases not matched to a gene. The germline V gene encodes CDR1 MNHNY and CDR2 SVGAGI (reference sequence). This CDR3 is CASNDRVKGTEAFF. The DNA for the CDR3 is TGTGCCAGCAATGACAGGGTGAAAGGCACTGAAGCTTTCTTT.

This clone was counted between two and nine times. The chain uses TRBV7-9 and TRBJ1-6, with TRBD1 identical over 8 bases. The CDR3 extends over 16 amino acids. V was pared by 5 bases and J by 7 bases, with 10 bases of the junction left unmatched. Germline V gene sequence: CDR1 SEHNR, CDR2 FQNEAQ (reference sequence). The CDR3 region has the DNA TGTGCCAGCAGCCTCGACAGGGGCCCCGCGAATTCACCCCTCCACTTT. Its protein product is CASSLDRGPANSPLHF.

This clone was seen a single time. The rearrangement joins TRBV28 to TRBJ1-3; tentative D call: TRBD1 (5 bases). The CDR3 covers 16 residues. Germline CDR1 is MDHEN and CDR2 is SYDVKM. Trimming removed 5 bases at V and 0 bases at J, with 14 bases between. As DNA, the CDR3 is TGTGCCAGCAGTCCTAACAGGTTGAGCTCTGGAAACACCATATATTTT. It encodes CASSPNRLSSGNTIYF.

This clone has ten or more counts. The V call is TRBV7-3, the J call TRBJ2-1; D not certain. The V gene's germline CDR1 is SGHTA and CDR2 FQGTGA. V was pared by 1 base and J by 9 bases, with 10 bases between. The length of the CDR3 is 13 residues. The CDR3: CASSLIPQGEQFF. DNA for the CDR3: TGTGCCAGCAGCTTAATCCCCCAAGGTGAGCAGTTCTTC.

This chain connects TRBV5-6 to TRBJ1-2; D perhaps matches TRBD1 (6 bases). Between the trimmed V and J ends, which lost 6 bases and 7 bases, there was a span of 22 bases. In germline, CDR1 is SGHDT, CDR2 YYEEEE. The CDR3 totals 15 residues. The DNA of the CDR3 is TGTGCCAGCAACCCTCGGGGTGGGGGGCAAGGTGGCTACACCTTC. Its translation is CASNPRGGGQGGYTF.

The V gene is TRBV29-1, the J gene TRBJ1-1; D unclear. The length of the CDR3 is 10 residues. The germline V and J ends were trimmed by 4 bases and 7 bases, with 7 bases remaining between them. The germline V gene encodes CDR1 SQVTM and CDR2 ANQGSEA. DNA of the CDR3: TGCAGCGTTGTAGGAAATGAAGCTTTCTTT. As protein: CSVVGNEAFF.

V is TRBV29-1 and J is TRBJ1-2; no reliable D call. The ends were cut back, 7 bases at V and 6 bases at J, with 9 bases in the middle. Germline V gives CDR1 SQVTM, CDR2 ANQGSEA. There are 10 residues in the CDR3. The CDR3 nucleotides read TGCAGCGGTGGGGATCATGGCTACACCTTC. Protein product: CSGGDHGYTF.

The chain carries TRBV6-1 and TRBJ2-7, with D perhaps TRBD1 or TRBD2 (5 bases each). The germline V gene encodes CDR1 MNHNS and CDR2 SASEGT. CDR3 length: 15 amino acids. V gave up 1 base and J gave up 3 bases, with 13 bases separating them. The CDR3 spells CASSEGGSRVYEQYF. In nucleotides, the CDR3 is TGTGCCAGCAGTGAAGGGGGGTCTAGGGTCTACGAGCAGTACTTC.

This chain joins TRBV6-1 and TRBJ1-1, with 7 bases fitting TRBD1. Germline V lookup: CDR1 MNHNS, CDR2 SASEGT. The length of the CDR3 is 11 residues. The ends lost 5 bases at V and 8 bases at J; junction bases unmatched: 2. This CDR3 reads CASSLDREAFF. The CDR3 DNA reads as TGTGCCAGCAGTCTGGACAGGGAAGCTTTCTTT.

The CDR3 coding sequence is TGTGCTAGTGGTCTGTACAGGGTAATAAACTACGAGCAGTACTTC. It translates to CASGLYRVINYEQYF. This chain links TRBV12-5 with TRBJ2-7; D is perhaps TRBD1 (6 bases). The CDR3 runs 15 residues. Deletions cut 5 bases from V and 3 bases from J, with 17 bases between. In germline, CDR1 is LGHNT, CDR2 FRNRAP.

This clone was detected once. The genes are TRBV9 and TRBJ1-2; D not resolved. V lost 1 base to trimming and J lost 2 bases, with 6 bases between them. The CDR3 loop spans 13 amino acids. The germline V gene has CDR1 SGDLS and CDR2 YYNGEE. The CDR3 nucleotides read TGTGCCAGCAGCGTAACCGAAAACTATGGCTACACCTTC. Translating it yields CASSVTENYGYTF.

J is TRBJ1-6 and V is TRBV5-4; D is unresolved. Trimming took off 4 bases at V and 0 bases at J, with 11 bases between the two ends. The germline gives CDR1 SGHNT, CDR2 YYREEE (reference sequence). The CDR3 runs to 16 residues. The CDR3 bases are TGTGCCAGCAGCACTAGGTCGGGCTCCTATAATTCACCCCTCCACTTT. Protein: CASSTRSGSYNSPLHF.

This clone is medium-sized in the sample. The rearrangement joins TRBV5-1 to TRBJ2-3; D may be TRBD2 (6 bases). V lost 1 base, J lost 0 bases, and 36 bases lay in between. Germline loops: CDR1 SGHRS, CDR2 YFSETQ. The CDR3 spans 24 residues. The CDR3 reads CASSLKARRAGSGLLGSSTDTQYF. The CDR3 DNA reads as TGCGCCAGCAGCTTGAAGGCGAGAAGGGCCGGGTCGGGACTCCTCGGATCTAGCACAGATACGCAGTATTTT.

V usage is TRBV19 and J usage is TRBJ1-1; D not certain. Trimming shortened V by 1 base and J by 0 bases, and 18 bases separated the two germline ends. Germline V lookup: CDR1 LNHDA, CDR2 SQIVND (reference sequence). The CDR3 is 18 residues long. CDR3 residues: CASSIVALADLMNTEAFF. In nucleotides, the CDR3 is TGTGCCAGTAGTATAGTGGCTTTGGCAGATCTAATGAACACTGAAGCTTTCTTT.

The chain carries TRBV15 and TRBJ1-4; the match to TRBD1 covers 8 bases. Per the germline V gene, CDR1 is LNHNV and CDR2 is YYDKDF (reference sequence). Trimming cost V 2 bases and J 8 bases; bases outside gene matches: 7. The CDR3 extends over 15 amino acids. The CDR3 here is CATSRSDRVEEKLFF. DNA for the CDR3: TGTGCCACCAGCAGATCGGACAGGGTCGAGGAAAAACTGTTTTTT.

DNA of the CDR3: TGCGCCAGCAGCTTGGTTAGCGGGGTTTCTAATGAGCAGTTCTTC. Translation gives CASSLVSGVSNEQFF. The chain employs TRBV5-1 and TRBJ2-1; TRBD2 matches at 8 bases. In germline, CDR1 is SGHRS, CDR2 YFSETQ. V gave up 0 bases and J gave up 7 bases; unmatched junction bases: 6. The CDR3 is 15 residues long. Full variable domain (remainder filled in from reference TRBV5-1 and TRBJ2-1): KAGVTQTPRYLIKTRGQQVTLSCSPISGHRSVSWYQQTPGQGLQFLFEYFSETQRNKGNFPGRFSGRQFSNSRSEMNVSTLELGDSALYLCASSLVSGVSNEQFFGPGTRLTVL.